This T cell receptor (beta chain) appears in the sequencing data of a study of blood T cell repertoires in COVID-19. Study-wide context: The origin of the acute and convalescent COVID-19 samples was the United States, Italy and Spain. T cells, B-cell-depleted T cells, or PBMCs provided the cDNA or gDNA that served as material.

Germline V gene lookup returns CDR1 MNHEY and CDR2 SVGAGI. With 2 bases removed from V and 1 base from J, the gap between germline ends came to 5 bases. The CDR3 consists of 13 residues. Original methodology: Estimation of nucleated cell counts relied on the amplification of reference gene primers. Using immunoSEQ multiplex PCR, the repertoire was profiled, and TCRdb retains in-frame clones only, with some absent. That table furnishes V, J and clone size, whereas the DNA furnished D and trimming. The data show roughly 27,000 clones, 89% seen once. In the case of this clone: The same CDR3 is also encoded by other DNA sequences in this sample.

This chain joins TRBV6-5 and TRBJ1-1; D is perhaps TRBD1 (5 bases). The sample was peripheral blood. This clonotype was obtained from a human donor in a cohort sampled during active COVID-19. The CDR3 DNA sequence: TGTGCCAGCAGTTACAGGGGGAACACTGAAGCTTTCTTT. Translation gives CASSYRGNTEAFF.